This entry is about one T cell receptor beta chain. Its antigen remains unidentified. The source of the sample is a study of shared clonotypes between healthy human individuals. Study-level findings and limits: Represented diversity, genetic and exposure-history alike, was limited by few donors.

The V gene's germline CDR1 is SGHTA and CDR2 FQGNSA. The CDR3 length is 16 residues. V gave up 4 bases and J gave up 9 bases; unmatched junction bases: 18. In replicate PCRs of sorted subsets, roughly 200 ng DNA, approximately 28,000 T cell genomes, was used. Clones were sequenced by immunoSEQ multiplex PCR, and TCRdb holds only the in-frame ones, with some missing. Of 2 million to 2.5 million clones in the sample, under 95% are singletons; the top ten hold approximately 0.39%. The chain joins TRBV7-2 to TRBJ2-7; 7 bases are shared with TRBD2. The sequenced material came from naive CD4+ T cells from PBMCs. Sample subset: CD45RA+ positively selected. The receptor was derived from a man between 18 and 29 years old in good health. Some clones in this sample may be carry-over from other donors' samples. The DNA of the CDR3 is TGTGCCAGCAGCTCCGGATTCCTAGCGGAACCTCGGGGGCAGTACTTC. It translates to CASSSGFLAEPRGQYF.